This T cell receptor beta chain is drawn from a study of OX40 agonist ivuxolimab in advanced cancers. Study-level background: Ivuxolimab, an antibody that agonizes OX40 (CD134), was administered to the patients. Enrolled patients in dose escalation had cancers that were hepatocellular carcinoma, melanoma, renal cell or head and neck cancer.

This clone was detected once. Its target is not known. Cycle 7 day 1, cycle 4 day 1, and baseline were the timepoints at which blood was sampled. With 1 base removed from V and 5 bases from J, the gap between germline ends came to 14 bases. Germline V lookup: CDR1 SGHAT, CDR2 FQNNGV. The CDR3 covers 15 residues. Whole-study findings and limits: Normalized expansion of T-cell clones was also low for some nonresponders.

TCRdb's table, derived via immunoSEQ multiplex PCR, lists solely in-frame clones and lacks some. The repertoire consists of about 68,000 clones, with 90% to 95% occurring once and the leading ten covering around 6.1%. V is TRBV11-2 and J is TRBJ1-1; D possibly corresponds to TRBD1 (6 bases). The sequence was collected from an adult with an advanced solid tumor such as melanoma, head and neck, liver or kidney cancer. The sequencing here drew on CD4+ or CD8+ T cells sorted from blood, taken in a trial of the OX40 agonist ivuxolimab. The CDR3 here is CASSLGGGLETEAFF. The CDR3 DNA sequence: TGTGCCAGCAGCTTAGGCGGGGGGCTCGAGACTGAAGCTTTCTTT.